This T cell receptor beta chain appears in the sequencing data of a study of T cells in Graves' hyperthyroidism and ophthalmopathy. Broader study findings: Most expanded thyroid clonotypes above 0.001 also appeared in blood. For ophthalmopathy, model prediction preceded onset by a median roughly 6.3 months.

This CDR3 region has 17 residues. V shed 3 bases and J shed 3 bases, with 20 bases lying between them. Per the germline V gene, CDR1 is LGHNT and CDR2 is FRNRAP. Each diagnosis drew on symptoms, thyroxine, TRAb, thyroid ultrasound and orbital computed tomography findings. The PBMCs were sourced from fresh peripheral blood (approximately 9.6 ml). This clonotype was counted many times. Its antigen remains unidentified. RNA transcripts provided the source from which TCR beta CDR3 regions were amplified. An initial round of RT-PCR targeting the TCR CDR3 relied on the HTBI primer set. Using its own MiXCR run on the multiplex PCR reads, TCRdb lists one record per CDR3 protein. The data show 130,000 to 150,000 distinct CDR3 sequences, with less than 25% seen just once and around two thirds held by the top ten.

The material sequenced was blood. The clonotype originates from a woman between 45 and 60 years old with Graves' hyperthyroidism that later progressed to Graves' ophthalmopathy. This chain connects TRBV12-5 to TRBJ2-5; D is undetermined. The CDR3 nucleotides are TGTGCTAGTGGTTTTGACAAGCCAGACACGACGGAAGAGACCCAGTACTTC. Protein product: CASGFDKPDTTEETQYF.